Detailed here is one T cell receptor beta chain. Per the germline V gene, CDR1 is SGHRS and CDR2 is YFSETQ. V was cut by 0 bases and J by 1 base, with 4 bases left in between. The CDR3 sequence is 13 residues long. The data originate from a study of blood T cell repertoires in COVID-19. TCRdb's copy holds only in-frame clones and misses some; the assay was immunoSEQ multiplex PCR. The sample yields 310,000 or so clones, roughly 86% seen once. The receptor's source is a woman younger than 45 who had recovered from COVID-19. The specimen sequenced was peripheral blood. This chain links TRBV5-1 with TRBJ1-1; D not certain. CDR3 nucleotide sequence: TGCGCCAGCAGCTTGGTGGCGAACACTGAAGCTTTCTTT. It is translated as CASSLVANTEAFF.